These 6 T cell receptor beta chains were sequenced from one sample in a study of OX40 agonist ivuxolimab in advanced cancers. Here immunoSEQ multiplex PCR was the method, and the copy in TCRdb shows in-frame clones only, minus some. Of 150,000 to 190,000 clones in the sample, under 95% were seen once. The sequences come from CD4+ or CD8+ T cells sorted from blood, collected in a trial of the OX40 agonist ivuxolimab. The receptors originated from an adult with an advanced solid tumor such as melanoma, head and neck, liver or kidney cancer.

V usage is TRBV19 and J usage is TRBJ1-5, with D perhaps matching TRBD1 (6 bases). V dropped 6 bases and J dropped 1 base, with 16 bases sitting between them. The CDR3 has 16 amino acids. CDR1 LNHDA and CDR2 SQIVND come from the germline V gene (reference sequence). The CDR3 loop is CASSDRLRFSNQPQHF. The CDR3 DNA reads as TGTGCCAGTAGCGACAGGCTGCGATTCAGCAATCAGCCCCAGCATTTT.

This clone was picked up one time. The chain has TRBV6-1 and TRBJ1-4; unclear D gene. The CDR3 runs 14 residues. Germline CDR1 MNHNS, CDR2 SASEGT. V was shortened by 4 bases and J by 8 bases, with 14 bases between the two germline ends. CDR3: CASSVAGYSEKLFF. CDR3 DNA: TGTGCCAGCAGTGTAGCGGGGTACAGCGAAAAACTGTTTTTT.

The chain recombines TRBV6-4 with TRBJ1-5; D possibly corresponds to TRBD1 (6 bases). This CDR3 spans 14 amino acids. V was trimmed by 2 bases and J by 6 bases, leaving 11 bases between them. Per the germline V gene, CDR1 is MRHNA and CDR2 is SNTAGT. This CDR3 reads CASSDQAGAQPQHF. CDR3 DNA: TGTGCCAGCAGTGACCAGGCAGGGGCTCAGCCCCAGCATTTT.

The rearrangement uses TRBV7-6 and TRBJ2-7, with TRBD2 matching over 13 bases. Losses at the gene ends were 4 bases for V and 3 bases for J; bases not matched to a gene: 3. The CDR3 is made up of 15 amino acids. The germline gives CDR1 SGHVS, CDR2 FNYEAQ. CDR3 protein: CASSYRLAGGYEQYF. CDR3 DNA sequence: TGTGCCAGCAGCTACAGACTAGCGGGAGGCTACGAGCAGTACTTC.

J is TRBJ2-5 and V is TRBV13, with 9 bases lining up with TRBD1. Germline lookup yields CDR1 PRHDT and CDR2 FYEKMQ (reference sequence). The CDR3 totals 14 residues. J was trimmed by 5 bases and V by 3 bases; bases with no gene match: 4. The CDR3 spells CASSFGTGRETQYF. CDR3 in DNA: TGTGCCAGCAGCTTCGGGACAGGGAGGGAGACCCAGTACTTC.

The chain combines TRBV9 with TRBJ2-5, with a tentative D call TRBD2 (7 bases). V was shortened by 0 bases and J by 4 bases, with 22 bases between the two germline ends. The germline CDR1 and CDR2 sequences are SGDLS and YYNGEE. The length of the CDR3 is 18 residues. CDR3: CASSVVGGGATFGETQYF. The CDR3 DNA sequence: TGTGCCAGCAGCGTAGTGGGAGGGGGTGCTACATTTGGAGAGACCCAGTACTTC.